The clone carrying this TCR beta chain appeared once. Primers for the PCR totalled 60 Vbeta and 13 Jbeta. TCRdb's table, derived via immunoSEQ multiplex PCR, lists solely in-frame clones and lacks some. This table holds fewer than 250,000 clones, about 90% found once. The CDR3 runs 14 residues. Germline V gene sequence: CDR1 LNHDA, CDR2 SQIVND (reference sequence). V shed 7 bases and J 4 bases; nucleotides not matched to a gene: 9. This sample is drawn from a study of cytomegalovirus exposure and HLA in healthy donors. About the research overall: The study's early data release held 80 million to 95 million unique TCRs from HLA-typed donors.

The rearrangement joins TRBV19 to TRBJ2-5; 7 bases map to TRBD2. The sequencing sample was made of PBMCs. The clonotype comes from a man aged 25-40 years in good health and CMV-seronegative. In DNA, the CDR3 is TGTGCCAGTACCCCGCGGGGGAGCCGAGAGACCCAGTACTTC. Translation gives CASTPRGSRETQYF.